The 28 T cell receptor beta chains in this list originate from one sample, sequenced in a study of read filtering for tumor transcriptome and immune sequencing. From approximately 430 ng of RNA, a library with molecular barcoded alpha/delta and beta/gamma adaptors was made. Using its own MiXCR run on the reads, TCRdb lists one record per CDR3 protein. The table lists about 90,000 distinct CDR3 sequences, around 12% of them singletons. Sequencing used a population of CD138-negative cells sorted from bone marrow. Receptors were obtained from a donor at least 40 years old with multiple myeloma.

This clonotype was detected many times. J is TRBJ1-1 and V is TRBV28; 8 nucleotides align to TRBD1. This CDR3 region has 14 residues. Germline V gene sequence: CDR1 MDHEN, CDR2 SYDVKM. The V and J ends lost 6 bases and 0 bases, in that order; junction bases with no gene match: 3. The CDR3 DNA reads TGTGCCAGCAGATCGGGACAGGTGAACACTGAAGCTTTCTTT. Protein: CASRSGQVNTEAFF.

This clonotype was recorded at least ten times. The chain recombines TRBV29-1 with TRBJ1-1; D is uncertain. Germline CDR1 SQVTM, CDR2 ANQGSEA. Trimming removed 2 bases from V and 7 bases from J, with 14 bases in between. CDR3 size: 13 residues. CDR3 bases: TGCAGCGTTGAAATTATTATGGCGATTGAAGCTTTCTTT. Amino acids: CSVEIIMAIEAFF.

This clonotype was found many times. V and J are TRBV7-9 and TRBJ2-1; TRBD2 matches at 10 bases. Germline CDR1 and CDR2: SEHNR and FQNEAQ (reference sequence). This CDR3 has 16 residues. The junction had 8 bases not matched to a gene; V was cut back by 5 bases and J by 4 bases. The CDR3 nucleotides are TGTGCCAGCAGCCCCGGCACTAGCGGGATGTACAATGAGCAGTTCTTC. Translated: CASSPGTSGMYNEQFF.

This clonotype was seen ten or more times. The J gene is TRBJ2-3, the V gene TRBV7-9; 9 nucleotides align to TRBD2. V shed 5 bases and J 1 base; nucleotides not matched to a gene: 7. Looked up from germline, CDR1 is SEHNR and CDR2 is FQNEAQ (reference sequence). The CDR3 is made up of 16 amino acids. This CDR3 reads CASSPVAGDGTDTQYF. CDR3 in DNA: TGTGCCAGCAGCCCCGTAGCGGGAGATGGCACAGATACGCAGTATTTT.

This clonotype has just a few counts. The V call is TRBV5-1, the J call TRBJ2-7; the D gene is possibly TRBD2 (6 bases). Per the germline V gene, CDR1 is SGHRS and CDR2 is YFSETQ. The length of the CDR3 is 12 residues. V lost 4 bases and J lost 7, with 12 bases in between. CDR3 region: CASSIPSAEQYF. The CDR3 region has the DNA TGCGCCAGCAGCATCCCTAGCGCGGAGCAGTACTTC.

This clonotype has just one count. Since a far larger clone is one base different, this is likely a read error. V is TRBV6-6 and J is TRBJ2-7; 8 nucleotides align to TRBD1. Germline V gives CDR1 MNHNY, CDR2 SVGAGI (reference sequence). The CDR3 runs 17 residues. CDR3 sequence reads: CASSYFPWTGSTYDQYF. CDR3 DNA: TGTGCCAGCAGTTACTTCCCCTGGACAGGGAGTACCTACGATCAGTACTTC.

This clonotype appeared many times. The chain joins TRBV6-6 to TRBJ2-5, with 7 bases lining up with TRBD2. CDR3 length equals 18 residues. Trimming cost V 3 bases and J 2 bases; bases outside gene matches: 15. CDR1 and CDR2 (germline): MNHNY, SVGAGI (reference sequence). The CDR3: CASSYYLSGSGTQETQYF. Written as DNA, the CDR3 is TGTGCCAGCAGTTATTATCTTAGTGGGAGCGGGACTCAAGAGACCCAGTACTTC.

This clonotype was found many times. The chain joins TRBV28 to TRBJ2-5, with 9 bases matching TRBD1. The CDR3 spans 17 residues. Germline assignment: CDR1 MDHEN and CDR2 SYDVKM. V lost 0 bases to trimming and J lost 1 base; unmatched junction nucleotides: 6. As DNA, the CDR3 is TGTGCCAGCAGTTTATGGAGAGGACAGGGGACCCAAGAGACCCAGTACTTC. This encodes CASSLWRGQGTQETQYF.

On this clonotype itself: An end of the junction differs from the germline gene, which may be a read error. The chain recombines TRBV7-7 with TRBJ2-5; D is possibly TRBD2 (5 bases). Germline V gene data show CDR1 as SSHAT and CDR2 as FNYEAQ (reference sequence). There are 13 residues in the CDR3. The CDR3 bases are TGCGCTAGCAGCCGACTGGCAACAGAGACCCAGTACTTC. Translation: CASSRLATETQYF.

In this sample, this clonotype turned up many times. The chain links TRBV11-2 to TRBJ1-2; TRBD1 matches 8 bases. Germline trimming cut 3 bases from V and 8 bases from J; bases unmatched to any gene: 8. Germline CDR1 and CDR2: SGHAT and FQNNGV. The CDR3 has 14 residues. The CDR3 loop is CASSLTGTGGGYTF. The CDR3 DNA is TGTGCCAGCAGCTTGACCGGGACAGGAGGCGGCTACACCTTC.

There are a few counts of this clonotype. V and J are TRBV6-1 and TRBJ1-5; no clear D gene. This CDR3 spans 15 amino acids. V shed 5 bases and J shed 0 bases, with 11 bases lying between them. Germline values: CDR1 MNHNS, CDR2 SASEGT. In DNA form, the CDR3 reads TGTGCCAGCAGTCTACTAGAATATAGCAATCAGCCCCAGCATTTT. Protein sequence: CASSLLEYSNQPQHF.

At least ten counts were recorded for this clonotype. The chain joins TRBV2 to TRBJ2-3; a possible D gene is TRBD2 (6 bases). Germline assignment: CDR1 SNHLY and CDR2 FYNNEI. The CDR3 covers 16 residues. V gave up 3 bases and J gave up 0 bases, with 13 bases separating them. CDR3 residues: CASSDRGSISTDTQYF. DNA for the CDR3: TGTGCCAGCAGTGATCGGGGGAGTATAAGCACAGATACGCAGTATTTT.

This clonotype was seen at least ten times. The V and J genes are TRBV25-1 and TRBJ2-2, with 10 bases lining up with TRBD1. This CDR3 has 17 amino acids. After removal of 4 bases from V and 3 bases from J, the junction contained 8 bases not matched to a gene. Germline CDR1 MGHDK, CDR2 SYGVNS. The CDR3 reads CASSVKWGTGDTGELFF. In DNA form, the CDR3 reads TGTGCCAGCAGTGTTAAATGGGGGACAGGGGACACCGGGGAGCTGTTTTTT. The whole variable domain, remainder taken from reference TRBV25-1 and TRBJ2-2, is EADIYQTPRYLVIGTGKKITLECSQTMGHDKMYWYQQDPGMELHLIHYSYGVNSTEKGDLSSESTVSRIRTEHFPLTLESARPSHTSQYLCASSVKWGTGDTGELFFGEGSRLTVL.

The chain uses TRBV5-1 and TRBJ2-3; D unclear. The CDR3 extends over 13 amino acids. The germline V and J ends were trimmed by 0 bases and 4 bases, with 6 bases remaining between them. The germline V gene encodes CDR1 SGHRS and CDR2 YFSETQ. CDR3 region: CASSLEWADTQYF. DNA of the CDR3: TGCGCCAGCAGCTTGGAGTGGGCAGATACGCAGTATTTT.

This clonotype came up many times. The genes are TRBV5-1 and TRBJ2-1; 13 bases map to TRBD2. This CDR3 region has 15 residues. Germline V gene lookup returns CDR1 SGHRS and CDR2 YFSETQ. V trimming: 7 bases; J trimming: 4 bases; junction bases outside the gene matches: 5. CDR3 sequence (DNA): TGCGCCAGCGAACCGGGACTAGCGGGATACAATGAGCAGTTCTTC. Translating it yields CASEPGLAGYNEQFF.

This clonotype was detected ten times or more. This rearrangement joins TRBV5-1 to TRBJ1-6; D is uncertain. The CDR3 covers 14 residues. The germline V and J ends were trimmed by 2 bases and 6 bases, with 9 bases remaining between them. Germline V gene sequence: CDR1 SGHRS, CDR2 YFSETQ. CDR3 sequence (DNA): TGCGCCAGCAGCTTCGGATTTGGTAATTCACCCCTCCACTTT. Translating it yields CASSFGFGNSPLHF.

This clonotype was observed at least ten times. V and J are TRBV19 and TRBJ2-2; no clear D gene. Germline loops: CDR1 LNHDA, CDR2 SQIVND (reference sequence). This CDR3 region has 14 residues. The V end was cut by 0 bases, the J end by 1 base, with 3 bases between. CDR3 bases: TGTGCCAGTAGTATAGACCGGAACACCGGGGAGCTGTTTTTT. It codes for CASSIDRNTGELFF.

This clonotype was seen many times. This sequence joins TRBV11-2 and TRBJ2-3, with 7 nucleotides matching TRBD1. The CDR3 runs 14 residues. Germline V CDR1 and CDR2: SGHAT, FQNNGV. V was clipped by 5 bases and J by 6 bases; unmatched bases: 8. CDR3 sequence reads: CASSASRTGDTQYF. The CDR3, as DNA: TGTGCCAGCAGCGCTAGTCGGACAGGCGATACGCAGTATTTT. The whole variable domain, filled in from reference TRBV11-2 and TRBJ2-3, reads EAGVAQSPRYKIIEKRQSVAFWCNPISGHATLYWYQQILGQGPKLLIQFQNNGVVDDSQLPKDRFSAERLKGVDSTLKIQPAKLEDSAVYLCASSASRTGDTQYFGPGTRLTVL.

Many counts were recorded for this clonotype. V and J are TRBV18 and TRBJ1-2; no definite D call. CDR3 size: 15 residues. V was clipped by 6 bases and J by 4 bases, with 18 bases between them. Per the germline V gene, CDR1 is KGHSH and CDR2 is LQKENI. The CDR3 sequence is CASSPSLTDSYGYTF. The CDR3 bases are TGTGCCAGCTCCCCCTCGCTTACAGACTCCTATGGCTACACCTTC.

This clonotype was observed at least ten times. The chain recombines TRBV2 with TRBJ1-1, with 8 bases lining up with TRBD1. The CDR3 covers 14 residues. CDR1 and CDR2 from the germline V gene are SNHLY and FYNNEI. V lost 5 bases, J lost 0 bases, and 2 bases stayed unmatched. In DNA form, the CDR3 reads TGTGCCAGCAGTAGGACAGGGATGAACACTGAAGCTTTCTTT. Translated, it gives CASSRTGMNTEAFF.

This clonotype was seen repeatedly, ten times or more. The chain recombines TRBV6-6 with TRBJ1-5; no clear D gene. Germline loops: CDR1 MNHNY, CDR2 SVGAGI (reference sequence). The V gene lost 2 bases and the J gene lost 5 bases, with 7 bases spanning the gap. There are 13 residues in the CDR3. This CDR3 reads CASSYTRDQPQHF. The CDR3, as DNA: TGTGCCAGCAGTTACACTAGGGATCAGCCCCAGCATTTT.

In its sample, this clonotype was seen many times. The V gene is TRBV29-1, the J gene TRBJ1-1; the D gene is possibly TRBD1 (5 bases). Germline V gene lookup returns CDR1 SQVTM and CDR2 ANQGSEA. The CDR3 runs to 12 residues. V was shortened by 6 bases and J by 1 base, with 9 bases between the two germline ends. The CDR3 DNA sequence: TGCAGCGTGGGGAGGGGGAACACTGAAGCTTTCTTT. Protein sequence: CSVGRGNTEAFF.

In its sample, this clonotype was seen many times. V is TRBV27 and J is TRBJ1-6; a weak D match, TRBD1 (6 bases). Trimming removed 2 bases at V and 8 bases at J, with 7 bases between. This CDR3 is 13 amino acids long. Germline V CDR1 and CDR2: MNHEY, SMNVEV (reference sequence). The CDR3 loop is CASSLPGDSPLHF. CDR3 nucleotides: TGTGCCAGCAGTTTACCAGGGGATTCACCCCTCCACTTT.

This clonotype was recorded many times. V is TRBV7-9 and J is TRBJ2-5, with D hard to call. Germline assignment: CDR1 SEHNR and CDR2 FQNEAQ (reference sequence). V was clipped by 6 bases and J by 2 bases, with 10 bases between them. CDR3 size: 13 residues. The CDR3 spells CASRTTVQETQYF. For the CDR3, the DNA is TGTGCCAGCAGAACCACAGTTCAAGAGACCCAGTACTTC.

At least ten counts were recorded for this clonotype. This chain joins TRBV28 and TRBJ2-7, with 7 bases that match TRBD2. This CDR3 has 14 amino acids. Per the germline V gene, CDR1 is MDHEN and CDR2 is SYDVKM. J lost 5 bases, V lost 3 bases, and 7 bases had no gene match. The CDR3 DNA reads TGTGCCAGCAGTTTGGGACTACGGGTCCACGAGCAGTACTTC. This encodes CASSLGLRVHEQYF.

This clonotype was picked up a small number of times. This sequence joins TRBV20-1 and TRBJ2-7, with D tentatively TRBD1 (6 bases). The CDR3 has 13 amino acids. The germline V gene encodes CDR1 DFQATT and CDR2 SNEGSKA (reference sequence). Trimming removed 6 bases at V and 9 bases at J, with 21 bases between. Written as DNA, the CDR3 is TGCAGTGCGGTGATGCAGGGGTCAGGTGGGCAGTACTTC. It is translated as CSAVMQGSGGQYF.

V is TRBV7-8 and J is TRBJ1-2; 9 bases agree with TRBD1. Germline V CDR1 and CDR2: SGHVS, FQNEAQ. The CDR3 spans 15 residues. V lost 6 bases and J lost 3; bases outside the gene matches: 8. The CDR3 DNA sequence: TGTGCCAGCAGTCGGGACAGGGACCCTGACTATGGCTACACCTTC. This codes for CASSRDRDPDYGYTF.

This clonotype was counted at least ten times. The chain uses TRBV28 and TRBJ2-1; 12 bases agree with TRBD2. Per the germline V gene, CDR1 is MDHEN and CDR2 is SYDVKM. After removal of 7 bases from V and 4 bases from J, the junction contained 5 bases not matched to a gene. This CDR3 spans 15 amino acids. CDR3 DNA sequence: TGTGCCAGCACACTAGCGGGAGGAGTATACAATGAGCAGTTCTTC. Translated: CASTLAGGVYNEQFF.